The entry below describes one T cell receptor (beta chain). The antigen this receptor binds is unknown. No clone much larger than this one lies a single base away; base qualities are absent. No immune events, such as infections, were documented for the healthy donors during the collection period. Time-dependent variance in a beta-binomial model of T-cell clone differential abundance was calibrated using healthy-donor blood repertoires as a training cohort. The training cohort was composed of some ten healthy donors, 3 female and 7 male. On average the donors were around 39 years old, and their ages spanned roughly 25 to 70 years. Whole blood was collected from each healthy donor at three time points spaced around two weeks apart and obtained from a commercial supplier. For immunosequencing, genomic DNA was extracted from unsorted whole blood. The data originate from a study of identifying expanded T cells in peripheral blood (dated by TCRdb to 2018 to 2020). For context, the study as a whole: Separate aliquots of the same genomic DNA pool were sequenced to produce technical replicates, and four replicates were compared in pairs. Broad study findings and their caveats: The binomial model flagged around 1.1 differentially abundant clones between technical replicates, compared with about 16 over about two weeks and roughly 19 over approximately four weeks. In all healthy donors, the variance in clone template counts between samples taken approximately 15 days apart rose significantly as total template count increased. Across all healthy-donor time intervals, the beta-binomial model significantly cut both the number of clones called differentially abundant and the false-positive rate. It was expected by the authors that biological variance in healthy repertoires might increase further over much longer intervals, such as months to years.

The immunoSEQ Assay, which relies on bias-controlled multiplex PCR amplification of genomic DNA, was used to profile TCRbeta CDR3 regions. Per the authors' processing: The absolute abundance of each unique TCRbeta CDR3 region was quantified after sequences were collapsed and filtered. Differential abundance was tested with a binomial (Fisher-equivalent) model and with a beta-binomial model adding time-dependent variance fitted from healthy donors. Clones with fewer than 5 combined templates were excluded, and clones with Benjamini-Hochberg FDR below 0.01 were called differentially abundant. In the beta-binomial model, variance was expressed as a function of the total template count across the two samples, in the form v = (b*log(k)+a)^2. TCRdb mirrors the immuneACCESS table, restricted to in-frame sequences. Some clones are absent from its copies; in checked studies, under half trace to an unresolved V gene, and the reason for the others is unknown. V, J and clone size are taken as reported in that table, and D and trimming were inferred from the DNA itself. Across this sample there are more than 70,000 clones, with 75% to 90% seen only once. The ten largest make up about 5.6% of the sample.

CDR1 and CDR2, looked up from the germline V gene (reference sequence), are SEHNR and FQNEAQ. The CDR3 runs 11 amino acids, cysteine and phenylalanine included. The CDR3 DNA has 33 bases and is translated from base 1. V is shortened by 1 base, J by 11 bases, and the region joining them spans 9 bases. The chain links TRBV7-9 with TRBJ2-7, with no reliable assignment of the D segment. The source is a person aged 18-69 years in good health. Sample: blood. The nucleotides are TGTGCCAGCAGCTTAGGAGACCTTAAGTACTTC. Translated, this gives CASSLGDLKYF.